The 29 T cell receptor beta chains below were found in one sample sequenced in a study of CD4+ T cells in melanoma (dated by TCRdb to between 2021 and 2022). Libraries were prepared through the immunoSEQ multiplex PCR assay. TCRdb's version of the immuneACCESS table is confined to in-frame rearrangements and falls short of the full clone set. An unresolved V gene accounts for under half of the shortfall where checked; the remainder is of unknown origin. Present in this sample are 110,000 to 150,000 clones, about nine tenths of which were seen just once. The top ten hold more than 1.5% of the sample. These receptors originate from a human donor with melanoma.

The genes are TRBV18 and TRBJ1-3, with D tentatively TRBD1 (6 bases). V lost 5 bases to trimming and J lost 0 bases, with 11 bases between them. Looked up from germline, CDR1 is KGHSH and CDR2 is LQKENI. The CDR3 is made up of 15 amino acids. The CDR3, as DNA: TGTGCCAGCTCATCTGACAGGAGCTCTGGAAACACCATATATTTT. Translating gives CASSSDRSSGNTIYF. Together with reference TRBV18 and TRBJ1-3, the CDR3 gives the full variable domain: NAGVMQNPRHLVRRRGQEARLRCSPMKGHSHVYWYRQLPEEGLKFMVYLQKENIIDESGMPKERFSAEFPKEGPSILRIQQVVRGDSAAYFCASSSDRSSGNTIYFGEGSWLTVV.

This chain uses TRBV6-5 with TRBJ2-7; 10 bases agree with TRBD1. V shed 5 bases and J 6 bases; nucleotides not matched to a gene: 7. There are 14 residues in the CDR3. Germline CDR1 and CDR2: MNHEY and SVGAGI. The CDR3 sequence is CASSRNRDRGEQYF. The CDR3 DNA follows: TGTGCCAGCAGTCGAAACCGGGACAGGGGCGAGCAGTACTTC.

This chain joins TRBV15 and TRBJ2-3; 9 bases agree with TRBD2. The junction had 4 bases not matched to a gene; V was cut back by 1 base and J by 2 bases. The germline gives CDR1 LNHNV, CDR2 YYDKDF (reference sequence). CDR3 length: 16 residues. The DNA for the CDR3 is TGTGCCACCAGCAGAGGCTCTAGCGGGGTCACAGATACGCAGTATTTT. Residues: CATSRGSSGVTDTQYF.

This chain joins TRBV11-2 and TRBJ2-5; a weak D match, TRBD2 (6 bases). Between the trimmed V and J ends, which lost 5 bases and 0 bases, there was a span of 7 bases. The CDR3 length is 13 residues. From germline, CDR1 is SGHAT and CDR2 FQNNGV. In DNA, the CDR3 is TGTGCCAGCAGCGCGGGAAACCAAGAGACCCAGTACTTC. Protein product: CASSAGNQETQYF.

V and J are TRBV9 and TRBJ2-7; 11 bases fit TRBD1. The CDR3 length is 14 residues. The junction had 7 bases not matched to a gene; V was cut back by 4 bases and J by 7 bases. Germline-derived CDR1 and CDR2 are SGDLS and YYNGEE. This chain's CDR3 is CASSSGQGAWEQYF. The CDR3 DNA reads as TGTGCCAGCAGCTCCGGACAGGGGGCCTGGGAGCAGTACTTC.

V and J are TRBV7-9 and TRBJ2-1, with a possible D match to TRBD1 (6 bases). V shed 0 bases and J shed 10 bases, with 22 bases lying between them. Germline V CDR1 and CDR2: SEHNR, FQNEAQ (reference sequence). The CDR3 is made up of 17 amino acids. The CDR3 sequence: CASSLAIGAGDSSEQFF. The CDR3 nucleotides read TGTGCCAGCAGCTTAGCTATAGGGGCAGGGGATTCCTCGGAGCAGTTCTTC.

This clone has a single count. The chain recombines TRBV11-2 with TRBJ2-5; the D gene could be TRBD1 or TRBD2 (5 bases each). V lost 0 bases and J 5 bases, leaving 16 bases between the germline ends. There are 16 residues in the CDR3. Germline CDR1 and CDR2: SGHAT and FQNNGV. The CDR3 region is CASSLDRGRAWETQYF. The CDR3 region has the DNA TGTGCCAGCAGCTTAGATCGGGGACGGGCGTGGGAGACCCAGTACTTC.

The chain links TRBV6-5 to TRBJ1-5, with D uncertain. This CDR3 has 15 residues. Germline CDR1 MNHEY, CDR2 SVGAGI. The V gene lost 5 bases and the J gene lost 1 base, with 12 bases spanning the gap. Here the CDR3 reads CASSRGRSSNQPQHF. DNA of the CDR3: TGTGCCAGCAGTCGAGGCAGGTCCAGCAATCAGCCCCAGCATTTT.

This clone was observed a single time. The chain carries TRBV18 and TRBJ1-5; tentatively, D is TRBD1 (5 bases). The germline V gene has CDR1 KGHSH and CDR2 LQKENI. Trimming removed 0 bases at V and 5 bases at J, with 14 bases between. The CDR3 has 16 residues. The CDR3, as DNA: TGTGCCAGCTCACCACCGGGGCTCCACGAGGATCAGCCCCAGCATTTT. Translation gives CASSPPGLHEDQPQHF.

V usage is TRBV7-8 and J usage is TRBJ2-7, with 9 bases aligning to TRBD2. Germline CDR1 SGHVS, CDR2 FQNEAQ. The CDR3 has 15 amino acids. The ends lost 1 base at V and 4 bases at J; junction bases unmatched: 5. CDR3 in DNA: TGTGCCAGCAGCTTAGGAGGCGGGGGGGCTTACGAGCAGTACTTC. This sequence encodes CASSLGGGGAYEQYF.

This chain connects TRBV27 to TRBJ1-3, with D unclear. Between the trimmed V and J ends, which lost 8 bases and 0 bases, there was a span of 14 bases. The V gene's germline CDR1 is MNHEY and CDR2 SMNVEV (reference sequence). The CDR3 extends over 15 amino acids. CDR3 loop: CASSQSRGSGNTIYF. DNA for the CDR3: TGTGCCAGCTCCCAATCGCGGGGCTCTGGAAACACCATATATTTT.

V usage is TRBV30 and J usage is TRBJ2-1; D ambiguous. The germline V and J ends were trimmed by 0 bases and 9 bases, with 9 bases remaining between them. CDR3 length: 12 amino acids. CDR1 is GTSNPN and CDR2 is SVGIG in the germline V gene (reference sequence). The CDR3: CAWSVQVFEQFF. CDR3 nucleotides: TGTGCCTGGAGTGTACAAGTTTTTGAGCAGTTCTTC.

The chain links TRBV7-3 to TRBJ2-3; perhaps TRBD1 as D (6 bases). With 5 bases removed from V and 8 bases from J, the gap between germline ends came to 14 bases. The CDR3 is 13 amino acids. Looked up from germline, CDR1 is SGHTA and CDR2 is FQGTGA. CDR3 protein: CASSRGYSGTQYF. CDR3 DNA sequence: TGTGCCAGCAGCAGGGGGTATTCCGGTACGCAGTATTTT.

This chain joins TRBV30 and TRBJ1-4, with 8 bases identical to TRBD1. The CDR3 covers 14 residues. Losses at the gene ends were 8 bases for V and 5 bases for J; bases not matched to a gene: 10. The germline V gene encodes CDR1 GTSNPN and CDR2 SVGIG (reference sequence). CDR3 bases: TGTGCCGGAAAGGAAGGGACAGGAAATGAAAAACTGTTTTTT. Translation: CAGKEGTGNEKLFF.

J is TRBJ1-4 and V is TRBV4-1, with D unresolved. Germline V CDR1 and CDR2: MGHRA, YSYEKL. Trimming cost V 0 bases and J 8 bases, with 13 bases left between them. The CDR3 covers 15 residues. This chain's CDR3 is CASSQEGGYPEKLFF. The CDR3 nucleotides read TGCGCCAGCAGCCAAGAAGGCGGCTACCCAGAAAAACTGTTTTTT.

This clone appeared once. The rearrangement uses TRBV4-2 and TRBJ1-1; D is undetermined. In germline, CDR1 is LGHNA, CDR2 YNFKEQ. The CDR3 spans 13 residues. V was pared by 2 bases and J by 1 base, with 5 bases between. CDR3 region: CASSQSPNTEAFF. The DNA of the CDR3 is TGTGCCAGCAGCCAATCGCCGAACACTGAAGCTTTCTTT.

This chain links TRBV29-1 with TRBJ1-4, with D maybe TRBD1 (6 bases). This CDR3 spans 12 amino acids. Germline CDR1 is SQVTM and CDR2 is ANQGSEA. The ends were cut back, 6 bases at V and 7 bases at J, with 12 bases in the middle. The CDR3 is CSVRGAREKLFF. The CDR3 DNA is TGCAGCGTACGGGGGGCACGTGAAAAACTGTTTTTT.

The chain uses TRBV6-6 and TRBJ1-2; weak D call: TRBD1 (5 bases). Looked up from germline, CDR1 is MNHNY and CDR2 is SVGAGI (reference sequence). The CDR3 is 13 residues long. The V gene lost 6 bases and the J gene lost 5 bases, with 13 bases spanning the gap. The CDR3: CASSPQGGYGYTF. In DNA, the CDR3 is TGTGCCAGCAGCCCCCAGGGCGGGTATGGCTACACCTTC.

V usage is TRBV18 and J usage is TRBJ2-1, with D tentatively TRBD1 (5 bases). The CDR3 spans 13 residues. Germline CDR1 KGHSH, CDR2 LQKENI. Trimming cost V 3 bases and J 7 bases, with 10 bases left between them. The CDR3 spells CASSPSRENEQFF. CDR3 DNA: TGTGCCAGCTCACCCTCCAGGGAAAATGAGCAGTTCTTC.

This chain links TRBV19 with TRBJ2-2; 10 nucleotides agree with TRBD1. Per the germline V gene, CDR1 is LNHDA and CDR2 is SQIVND (reference sequence). The length of the CDR3 is 19 residues. V shed 5 bases, J shed 6 bases, and the junction held 18 bases outside the gene matches. DNA for the CDR3: TGTGCCAGTAGTCCCTACCCCGGGACAGGGGTTATTGGAGCCGGGGAGCTGTTTTTT. It codes for CASSPYPGTGVIGAGELFF.

The chain employs TRBV7-9 and TRBJ1-3, with TRBD1 matching 9 bases. V dropped 6 bases and J dropped 4; count of bases not matched to a gene: 4. Germline V gene lookup returns CDR1 SEHNR and CDR2 FQNEAQ (reference sequence). The CDR3 is 14 residues long. Here the CDR3 DNA reads TGTGCCAGCAGGACAGGGGGTAGCGGAAACACCATATATTTT. Protein: CASRTGGSGNTIYF.

The V gene is TRBV7-2, the J gene TRBJ2-1; TRBD2 agrees at 13 bases. V was pared by 5 bases and J by 4 bases, with 2 bases of the junction left unmatched. Germline assignment: CDR1 SGHTA and CDR2 FQGNSA. This CDR3 spans 15 amino acids. CDR3 loop: CASSKLAGGYNEQFF. The CDR3 DNA sequence: TGTGCCAGCAGCAAACTAGCGGGGGGGTACAATGAGCAGTTCTTC.

V is TRBV6-1 and J is TRBJ2-7, with D perhaps TRBD1 (5 bases). CDR1 and CDR2 from the germline V gene are MNHNS and SASEGT. V was trimmed by 4 bases and J by 2 bases, leaving 12 bases between them. The CDR3 runs 14 residues. CDR3 bases: TGTGCCAGCAGTGTCCTTCAGGGTCCCTACGAGCAGTACTTC. It is translated as CASSVLQGPYEQYF.

The chain couples TRBV11-3 to TRBJ2-3, with D possibly TRBD1 on 5 matching bases. The CDR3 is made up of 15 amino acids. Germline CDR1 reads SGHNT; CDR2 reads YENEEA. V was clipped by 3 bases and J by 0 bases, with 10 bases between them. The CDR3 sequence is CASSFRASSTDTQYF. The CDR3 DNA sequence: TGTGCCAGCAGCTTCAGGGCGTCGAGCACAGATACGCAGTATTTT.

The J gene is TRBJ2-7, the V gene TRBV7-9; D unclear. CDR1 is SEHNR and CDR2 is FQNEAQ in the germline V gene (reference sequence). The CDR3 totals 12 residues. Trimming took off 1 base at V and 9 bases at J, with 10 bases between the two ends. CDR3: CASSLEASPQYF. The CDR3 nucleotides read TGTGCCAGCAGCTTAGAGGCGTCTCCGCAGTACTTC.

This rearrangement joins TRBV13 to TRBJ2-5, with 10 bases fitting TRBD2. The CDR3 covers 15 residues. V was pared by 2 bases and J by 7 bases, with 7 bases of the junction left unmatched. Germline V gives CDR1 PRHDT, CDR2 FYEKMQ (reference sequence). CDR3 DNA: TGTGCCAGCAGCTTAACTAGCGGGACCCCAGGGACCCAGTACTTC. Residues: CASSLTSGTPGTQYF.

This clone has a handful of counts. The chain links TRBV4-1 to TRBJ2-3, with TRBD1 identical over 7 bases. The germline CDR1 and CDR2 sequences are MGHRA and YSYEKL. V lost 5 bases and J lost 2; bases outside the gene matches: 7. This CDR3 has 15 residues. The CDR3 loop reads CASSSDRRVTDTQYF. The CDR3 DNA sequence: TGCGCCAGCAGCTCGGACAGGCGGGTCACAGATACGCAGTATTTT.

The chain employs TRBV5-1 and TRBJ2-3; possibly TRBD2 for D (6 bases). The germline V and J ends were trimmed by 4 bases and 4 bases, with 13 bases remaining between them. Germline-derived CDR1 and CDR2 are SGHRS and YFSETQ. The CDR3 contains 14 residues. DNA for the CDR3: TGCGCCAGCAGCCCGGCCACGGGGGCAGATACGCAGTATTTT. It translates to CASSPATGADTQYF.

The CDR3 bases are TGTGCCAGCAGCTTAAACCCTGGACAGGTTGGAAACACCATATATTTT. Amino acids: CASSLNPGQVGNTIYF. J is TRBJ1-3 and V is TRBV7-3, with TRBD1 identical over 7 bases. CDR3 length equals 16 residues. The V and J ends lost 1 base and 3 bases, in that order; junction bases with no gene match: 6. CDR1 is SGHTA, CDR2 FQGTGA, per germline.